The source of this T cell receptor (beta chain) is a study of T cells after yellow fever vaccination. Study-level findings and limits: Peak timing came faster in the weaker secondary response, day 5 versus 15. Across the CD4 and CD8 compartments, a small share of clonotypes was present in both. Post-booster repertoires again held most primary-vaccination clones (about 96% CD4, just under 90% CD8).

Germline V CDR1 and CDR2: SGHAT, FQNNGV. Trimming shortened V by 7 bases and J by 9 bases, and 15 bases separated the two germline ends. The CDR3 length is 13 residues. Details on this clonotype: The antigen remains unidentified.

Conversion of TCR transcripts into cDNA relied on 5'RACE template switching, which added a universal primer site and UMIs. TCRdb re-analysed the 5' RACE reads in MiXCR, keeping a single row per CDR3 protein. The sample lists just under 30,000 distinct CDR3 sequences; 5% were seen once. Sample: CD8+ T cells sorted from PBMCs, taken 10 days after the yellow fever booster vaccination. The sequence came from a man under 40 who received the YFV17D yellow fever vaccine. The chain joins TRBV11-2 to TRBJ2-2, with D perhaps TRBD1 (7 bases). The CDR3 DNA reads TGTGCCAGCATCAACCCAGGGGGGAGGGAGCTGTTTTTT. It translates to CASINPGGRELFF. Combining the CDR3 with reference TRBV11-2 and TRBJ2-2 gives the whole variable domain EAGVAQSPRYKIIEKRQSVAFWCNPISGHATLYWYQQILGQGPKLLIQFQNNGVVDDSQLPKDRFSAERLKGVDSTLKIQPAKLEDSAVYLCASINPGGRELFFGEGSRLTVL.